This T cell receptor (beta chain) was captured in a study of T cells after posttransplantation cyclophosphamide. Findings of the study overall: Later blood repertoires were often dominated by clones from the donor CD8+ memory compartment. Recipient CMV seropositivity and CMV reactivation strongly tracked TRB clonality. TRB overlap between skin or GI tissue T cells and blood was limited.

The naive gate required viable CD3+CD4+ or CD3+CD8+ cells with CCR7+CD45RA+CD45RO-CD95-CD27+CD28+ phenotype. The related graft donor's blood sample was taken on the day of bone marrow donation. In the case of this clone: Its antigen remains unknown.

Using immunoSEQ multiplex PCR, the repertoire was profiled, and TCRdb retains in-frame clones only, with some absent. Here the sample spans about 20,000 clones, almost 99% being singletons. With 1 base clipped from V and 6 bases from J, the junction kept 3 bases outside the gene matches. The CDR3 runs to 16 residues. CDR1 is LGHNA and CDR2 is YNFKEQ in the germline V gene. This clonotype was obtained from a man in his forties in good health, CMV-negative, and a related stem cell transplant donor. Sequencing was carried out using naive CD4+ T cells sorted from PBMCs. The rearrangement uses TRBV4-2 and TRBJ2-1; 13 positions agree with TRBD2. CDR3 nucleotides: TGTGCCAGCAGCCAAGGGACTAGCGGGAGTGTCAATGAGCAGTTCTTC. Translated: CASSQGTSGSVNEQFF.